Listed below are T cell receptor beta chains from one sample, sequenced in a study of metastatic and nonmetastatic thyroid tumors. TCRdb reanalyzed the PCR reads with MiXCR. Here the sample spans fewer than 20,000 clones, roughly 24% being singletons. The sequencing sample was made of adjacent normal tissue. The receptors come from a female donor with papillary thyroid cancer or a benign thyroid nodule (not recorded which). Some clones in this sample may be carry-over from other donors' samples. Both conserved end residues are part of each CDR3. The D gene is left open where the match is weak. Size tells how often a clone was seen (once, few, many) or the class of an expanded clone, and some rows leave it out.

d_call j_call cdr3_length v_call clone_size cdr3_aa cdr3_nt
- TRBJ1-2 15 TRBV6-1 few CASSSDRISNYGYTF TGTGCCAGCAGTTCCGACAGGATTTCTAACTATGGCTACACCTTC
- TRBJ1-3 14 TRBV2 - CASSESGTGNTIYF TGTGCCAGCAGTGAATCAGGGACCGGAAACACCATATATTTT
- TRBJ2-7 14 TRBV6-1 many CASTRTSTPYEQYF TGTGCCAGCACCCGGACATCGACCCCTTACGAGCAGTACTTC
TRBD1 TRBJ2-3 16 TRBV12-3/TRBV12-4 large CASSGWGQGGTDTQYF TGTGCCAGCAGTGGATGGGGACAGGGTGGCACAGATACGCAGTATTTT
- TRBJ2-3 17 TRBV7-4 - CASSLEGSDSSTYTQYF TGTGCCAGCAGCTTAGAGGGTTCGGACTCGAGTACATATACGCAGTATTTT
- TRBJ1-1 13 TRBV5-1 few CASSLLGSTEAFF TGCGCCAGCAGCTTGCTAGGGAGCACTGAAGCTTTCTTT
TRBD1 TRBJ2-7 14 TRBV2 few CASSGTGVLYEQYF TGTGCCAGCAGCGGGACAGGGGTCCTCTACGAGCAGTACTTC
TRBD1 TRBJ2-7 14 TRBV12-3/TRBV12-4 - CASSSQGGSYEQYF TGTGCCAGCAGTTCACAGGGGGGTTCCTACGAGCAGTACTTC
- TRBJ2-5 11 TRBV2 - CASMAGETQYF TGTGCCAGCATGGCCGGAGAGACCCAGTACTTC
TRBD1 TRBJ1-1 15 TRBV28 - CASSYRGGAGTEAFF TGTGCCAGCAGTTACAGGGGTGGGGCGGGAACTGAAGCTTTCTTT
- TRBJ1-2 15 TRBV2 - CASSEQGRANYGYTF TGTGCCAGCAGTGAACAGGGTCGCGCTAACTATGGCTACACCTTC
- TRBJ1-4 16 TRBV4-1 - CASSQDRQGFNEKLFF TGCGCCAGCAGCCAAGATCGGCAGGGTTTTAATGAAAAACTGTTTTTT
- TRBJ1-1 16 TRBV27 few CASISSRVPTGTEAFF TGTGCCAGCATTTCTTCGCGGGTCCCTACGGGCACTGAAGCTTTCTTT
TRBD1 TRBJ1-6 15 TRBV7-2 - CASRGQGLYNSPLHF TGTGCCAGCCGGGGACAGGGGTTGTATAATTCACCCCTCCACTTT
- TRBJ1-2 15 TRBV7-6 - CASSLVSDRNYGYTF TGTGCCAGCAGCTTAGTCAGCGACAGGAACTATGGCTACACCTTC
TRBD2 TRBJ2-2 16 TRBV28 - CASSSLAEGITGELFF TGTGCCAGCAGCAGTCTAGCGGAAGGGATTACCGGGGAGCTGTTTTTT
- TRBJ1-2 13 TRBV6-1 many CASSEPPGYGYTF TGTGCCAGCAGTGAACCTCCAGGGTATGGCTACACCTTC
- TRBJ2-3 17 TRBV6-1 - CASSDGAGVLSTDTQYF TGTGCCAGCAGTGATGGGGCAGGGGTCCTTAGCACAGATACGCAGTATTTT
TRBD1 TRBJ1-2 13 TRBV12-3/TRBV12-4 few CASSLAGGGSYTF TGTGCCAGCAGTTTAGCAGGGGGCGGAAGCTACACCTTC
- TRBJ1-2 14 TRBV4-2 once CASSQEARGYGYTF TGTGCCAGCAGCCAAGAGGCCAGGGGATATGGCTACACCTTC
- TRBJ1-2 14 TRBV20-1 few CSAAGTPSNYGYTF TGCAGTGCTGCCGGGACACCCTCGAACTATGGCTACACCTTC
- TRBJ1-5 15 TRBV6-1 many CASSEQGTSNQPQHF TGTGCCAGCAGTGAACAGGGTACTAGCAATCAGCCCCAGCATTTT
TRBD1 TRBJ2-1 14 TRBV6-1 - CASGPTGAYNEQFF TGTGCCAGCGGTCCGACAGGGGCATACAATGAGCAGTTCTTC
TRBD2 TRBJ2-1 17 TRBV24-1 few CATSDFGTGGSYNEQFF TGTGCCACCAGTGATTTTGGGACGGGGGGCTCCTACAATGAGCAGTTCTTC
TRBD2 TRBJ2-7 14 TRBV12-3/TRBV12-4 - CASSVVAGGYEQYF TGTGCCAGCAGTGTCGTAGCGGGGGGTTACGAGCAGTACTTC
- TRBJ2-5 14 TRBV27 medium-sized CASSLIASQETQYF TGTGCCAGCAGTTTAATAGCAAGCCAAGAGACCCAGTACTTC
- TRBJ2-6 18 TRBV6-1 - CASSDTPIGPVRANVLTF TGTGCCAGCAGTGACACACCAATAGGCCCTGTAAGGGCCAACGTCCTGACTTTC
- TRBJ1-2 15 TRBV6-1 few CASRPGTGAMRGYTF TGTGCCAGCAGGCCTGGCACGGGGGCGATGCGAGGCTACACCTTC
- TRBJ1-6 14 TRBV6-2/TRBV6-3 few CASTQARGDSPLHF TGTGCCAGCACCCAGGCAAGGGGGGATTCACCCCTCCACTTT
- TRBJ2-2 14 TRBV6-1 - CASSESVGIGELFF TGTGCCAGCAGTGAATCCGTGGGGATCGGGGAGCTGTTTTTT
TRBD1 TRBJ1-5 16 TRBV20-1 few CSARALQGARNQPQHF TGCAGTGCTAGAGCTCTACAGGGGGCTCGCAATCAGCCCCAGCATTTT
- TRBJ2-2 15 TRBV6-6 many CASSYSDAGLGELFF TGTGCCAGCAGTTACTCGGACGCGGGGTTGGGGGAGCTGTTTTTT
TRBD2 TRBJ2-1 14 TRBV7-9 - CASSQGLARNEQFF TGTGCCAGCAGCCAGGGACTAGCGCGGAATGAGCAGTTCTTC
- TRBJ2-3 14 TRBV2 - CASSGSGSTDTQYF TGTGCCAGCAGCGGTAGCGGTAGCACAGATACGCAGTATTTT
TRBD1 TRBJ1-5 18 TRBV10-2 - CSSSRRDRVSYSNQPQHF TGCTCCAGCAGTAGGAGGGACAGGGTCTCTTATAGCAATCAGCCCCAGCATTTT
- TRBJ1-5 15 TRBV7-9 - CASSLDSYSDQPQHF TGTGCCAGCAGCCTCGACAGTTATAGCGATCAGCCCCAGCATTTT
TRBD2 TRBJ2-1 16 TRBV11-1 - CASSLGLAGDLNEQFF TGTGCCAGCAGCTTAGGACTAGCGGGAGATCTGAATGAGCAGTTCTTC
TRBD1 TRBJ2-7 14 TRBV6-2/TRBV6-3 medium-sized CASSLFGQGHEQYF TGTGCCAGCAGCCTCTTCGGACAGGGCCACGAGCAGTACTTC
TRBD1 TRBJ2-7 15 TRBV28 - CASSDPWDSSYEQYF TGTGCCAGCAGTGACCCTTGGGACAGCTCCTACGAGCAGTACTTC
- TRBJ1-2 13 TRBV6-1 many CASAPGGNYGYTF TGTGCCAGCGCCCCCGGGGGCAACTATGGCTACACCTTC
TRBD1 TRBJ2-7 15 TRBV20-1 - CSATRDRGLSYEQYF TGCAGTGCTACCCGGGACAGGGGGCTCTCCTACGAGCAGTACTTC
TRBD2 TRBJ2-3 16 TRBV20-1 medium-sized CSARDDGGLGHNTQYF TGCAGTGCTAGAGATGATGGGGGACTAGGCCACAATACGCAGTATTTT
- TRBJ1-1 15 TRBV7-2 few CASSEGDRLNTEAFF TGTGCCAGCAGCGAAGGGGACCGATTGAACACTGAAGCTTTCTTT